One sample yielded the 7 T cell receptor beta chains listed below, sequenced in a study of OX40 agonist ivuxolimab in advanced cancers. The library was prepared using the immunoSEQ multiplex PCR assay. TCRdb stores this immuneACCESS table with in-frame sequences only. Part of the clones is absent; in the studies checked, under half of the shortfall reflects unresolved V genes, and no reason is known for the rest. The sample contains roughly 67,000 clones, 85% to 90% of them found a single time. The top ten constitute approximately 0.8% of the sample. Sequencing used CD4+ or CD8+ T cells sorted from blood, obtained in a trial of the OX40 agonist ivuxolimab. Every receptor here comes from an adult with an advanced solid tumor such as melanoma, head and neck, liver or kidney cancer.

The rearrangement uses TRBV6-5 and TRBJ2-4; TRBD1 matches at 11 bases. CDR3 length equals 14 residues. Germline V gene lookup returns CDR1 MNHEY and CDR2 SVGAGI. Trimming cost V 6 bases and J 6 bases; bases outside gene matches: 4. The CDR3: CASSPGTGGNIQYF. The CDR3, as DNA: TGTGCCAGCAGCCCCGGGACAGGGGGAAACATTCAGTACTTC.

The chain recombines TRBV19 with TRBJ2-5; TRBD2 agrees at 8 bases. CDR3 length: 14 amino acids. Looked up from germline, CDR1 is LNHDA and CDR2 is SQIVND (reference sequence). V was pared by 5 bases and J by 1 base, with 3 bases of the junction left unmatched. CDR3 nucleotides: TGTGCCAGTAGTGACGGGGGGGCCCAAGAGACCCAGTACTTC. Protein sequence: CASSDGGAQETQYF.

In its sample, this clone was seen once. The chain employs TRBV2 and TRBJ2-7; TRBD1 agrees at 9 bases. Germline lookup yields CDR1 SNHLY and CDR2 FYNNEI. Trimming cost V 9 bases and J 5 bases; bases outside gene matches: 8. The CDR3 totals 13 residues. The CDR3 region has the DNA TGTGCCAGTACGGGACAGGGTAAGAACGAGCAGTACTTC. It encodes CASTGQGKNEQYF.

The chain links TRBV6-5 to TRBJ2-1; D is ambiguous. The CDR3 has 14 amino acids. Germline V CDR1 and CDR2: MNHEY, SVGAGI. Trimming stripped 4 bases from V and 7 bases from J, with 14 bases between. The CDR3 loop reads CASSFLSTRNEQFF. CDR3 in DNA: TGTGCCAGCAGTTTCCTCTCGACGAGGAATGAGCAGTTCTTC.

Worth noting for this clone: One end of the junction is discordant with germline, which a read error may explain. V is TRBV4-2 and J is TRBJ1-4; TRBD1 matches 7 bases. Germline V gene lookup returns CDR1 LGHNA and CDR2 YNFKEQ. This CDR3 spans 16 amino acids. In DNA form, the CDR3 reads TGTGCCAGCAGTCAAGGAAACAGGGGTCGAAATGAAAAACTGTTTTTT. This encodes CASSQGNRGRNEKLFF.

This chain links TRBV9 with TRBJ1-4, with D maybe TRBD1 (6 bases). This CDR3 contains 14 residues. V dropped 1 base and J dropped 8 bases, with 12 bases sitting between them. CDR1 SGDLS and CDR2 YYNGEE come from the germline V gene. The CDR3 DNA sequence: TGTGCCAGCAGCGTAAATCCGGGGGCGGAAAAACTGTTTTTT. Translation gives CASSVNPGAEKLFF.

This rearrangement joins TRBV2 to TRBJ2-7; maybe TRBD2 (5 bases). This CDR3 comprises 14 residues. Trimming pared 6 bases from V and 3 bases from J, leaving 15 bases between. Germline loops: CDR1 SNHLY, CDR2 FYNNEI. Here the CDR3 reads CASRETGMNYEQYF. CDR3 coding DNA: TGTGCCAGCAGAGAAACCGGGATGAACTACGAGCAGTACTTC.